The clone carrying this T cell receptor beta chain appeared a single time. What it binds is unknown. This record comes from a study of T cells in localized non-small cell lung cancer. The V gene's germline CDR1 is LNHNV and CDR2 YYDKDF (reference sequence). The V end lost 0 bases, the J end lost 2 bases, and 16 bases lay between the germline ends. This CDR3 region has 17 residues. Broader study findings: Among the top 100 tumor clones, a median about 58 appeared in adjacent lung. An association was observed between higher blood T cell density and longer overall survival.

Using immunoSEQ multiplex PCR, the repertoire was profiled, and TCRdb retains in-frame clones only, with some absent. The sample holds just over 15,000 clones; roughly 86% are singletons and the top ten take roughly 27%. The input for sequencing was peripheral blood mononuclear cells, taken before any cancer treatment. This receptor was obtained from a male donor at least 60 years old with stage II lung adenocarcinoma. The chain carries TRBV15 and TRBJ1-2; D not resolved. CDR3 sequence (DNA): TGTGCCACCAGCAGAGATCCGATCGGGGTGCAGAACTATGGCTACACCTTC. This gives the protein CATSRDPIGVQNYGYTF.